The T cell receptor beta chain described here comes from a study of blood T cell repertoires in COVID-19. For the study at large: There were acute and convalescent COVID-19 samples, and they came from the United States, Italy and Spain. Nucleic acid was either cDNA or gDNA, and it came from T cells, B-cell-depleted T cells, or PBMCs.

What the recovered Cohort 3 donors had was two negative PCRs, clearance, or symptom resolution. The germline CDR1 and CDR2 sequences are SEHNR and FQNEAQ (reference sequence). Trimming took 1 base from V and 7 from J; bases not matched to a gene: 7. The CDR3 consists of 16 residues. As originally analysed: Reference gene primers were amplified, and this amplification served to estimate nucleated cell counts. The table came from immunoSEQ multiplex PCR; TCRdb's copy has only in-frame clones and leaves some out. The DNA was the basis for D and trimming; V, J and clone size are from that table. Among about 200,000 clones listed, about 90% were seen once.

The specimen sequenced was PBMCs or T cells enriched from blood (not recorded which). The sequence came from a woman in her 30s who had recovered from COVID-19. This chain links TRBV7-9 with TRBJ2-2; TRBD1 agrees at 9 bases. CDR3 DNA: TGTGCCAGCAGCTTAGTCGTGGGACAGGGTAGCGGGGAGCTGTTTTTT. Protein: CASSLVVGQGSGELFF.